The present T cell receptor beta chain was sequenced within a study of siplizumab effects on memory and regulatory T cells. Study-wide results and caveats: Naive T cells looked more diverse than memory cells, and they looked like major contributors to the alloresponse. The authors did not confirm suppressive function in proliferating Tregs from siplizumab cultures.

Profiled with immunoSEQ multiplex PCR; TCRdb holds only in-frame clones, not every one. The profile covers about 120,000 clones, with about 95% appearing a single time and around 1.7% taken by the ten largest. Trimming took 4 bases from V and 3 from J, leaving 15 bases between them. This CDR3 is built from 16 residues. Germline V gene sequence: CDR1 SGHTA, CDR2 FQGTGA. A note on this clone: Its antigen is unknown.

The sequenced material came from non-Treg CD4+ T cells sorted from blood. The sequence was collected from a human donor in good health. The chain couples TRBV7-3 to TRBJ2-2; D might be TRBD2 (6 bases). CDR3 residues: CASSSTPGVDTGELFF. CDR3 sequence (DNA): TGTGCCAGCAGCTCGACGCCGGGGGTGGACACCGGGGAGCTGTTTTTT.